A single sample gave rise to the 10 T cell receptor beta chains below, sequenced in a study of beta chain features in type 1 diabetes. The sequenced template was cDNA made from the entire isolated RNA. Generated by immunoSEQ multiplex PCR, the TCRdb table keeps only in-frame clones and is missing some. The sample has under 250,000 clones, around 26% seen once. Sequencing was performed on central memory CD4+ T cells from blood. The receptors shown here come from a man aged 30 to 45 in good health.

The chain has TRBV29-1 and TRBJ1-2; no firm D call. This CDR3 comprises 12 residues. V lost 4 bases, J lost 5 bases, and 11 bases lay in between. Germline assignment: CDR1 SQVTM and CDR2 ANQGSEA. CDR3 region: CSVVPREYGYTF. CDR3 DNA sequence: TGCAGCGTTGTTCCGCGGGAGTATGGCTACACCTTC. Looking up the rest from reference TRBV29-1 and TRBJ1-2 gives the full variable domain: SAVISQKPSRDICQRGTSLTIQCQVDSQVTMMFWYRQQPGQSLTLIATANQGSEATYESGFVIDKFPISRPNLTFSTLTVSNMSPEDSSIYLCSVVPREYGYTFGSGTRLTVV.

The chain is built from TRBV5-8 and TRBJ2-1, with 10 positions matching TRBD2. Germline trimming cut 5 bases from V and 7 bases from J; bases unmatched to any gene: 6. The CDR3 covers 14 residues. CDR1 SGHTS and CDR2 YDEGEE come from the germline V gene. CDR3 region: CASSRLAGDNEQFF. Written as DNA, the CDR3 is TGTGCCAGCAGTCGGCTAGCGGGAGATAATGAGCAGTTCTTC.

This clone showed up many times. The chain employs TRBV2 and TRBJ2-4, with D maybe TRBD1 (5 bases). There are 13 residues in the CDR3. CDR1 and CDR2 (germline): SNHLY, FYNNEI. V gave up 1 base and J gave up 10 bases, with 11 bases separating them. The CDR3 here is CASSEVGQRIQYF. CDR3 in DNA: TGTGCCAGCAGTGAAGTAGGACAAAGAATTCAGTACTTC.

There are a few counts of this clone. The chain carries TRBV5-4 and TRBJ2-1; 12 nucleotides match TRBD2. Germline CDR1 and CDR2: SGHNT and YYREEE (reference sequence). The trim removed 0 bases at V and 8 bases at J, leaving 3 bases unmatched. The CDR3 consists of 15 residues. CDR3 sequence: CASSLGLAGEYEQFF. For the CDR3, the DNA is TGTGCCAGCAGCTTGGGACTAGCGGGAGAATATGAGCAGTTCTTC.

This clone was picked up one time. This chain joins TRBV5-6 and TRBJ2-7; D may be TRBD2 (6 bases). The CDR3 totals 14 residues. V lost 4 bases and J 6 bases, leaving 17 bases between the germline ends. Germline CDR1 and CDR2: SGHDT and YYEEEE. The CDR3 bases are TGTGCCAGCAGCGGCGGGGACGGCAGAGGCGAGCAGTACTTC. This gives the protein CASSGGDGRGEQYF.

In its sample, this clone was seen a few times. The chain is built from TRBV2 and TRBJ2-1, with D perhaps matching TRBD1 or TRBD2 (5 bases each). Germline V CDR1 and CDR2: SNHLY, FYNNEI. This CDR3 has 15 amino acids. V lost 5 bases to trimming and J lost 1 base, with 12 bases between them. CDR3 bases: TGTGCCAGCAGTCGGGACGGCCCTTCCTACAATGAGCAGTTCTTC. It is translated as CASSRDGPSYNEQFF.

This clone appeared many times. This rearrangement joins TRBV30 to TRBJ2-7, with D tentatively TRBD2 (6 bases). Germline-derived CDR1 and CDR2 are GTSNPN and SVGIG (reference sequence). Trimming took off 0 bases at V and 1 base at J, with 10 bases between the two ends. This CDR3 region has 14 residues. CDR3 bases: TGTGCCTGGAGTGTAAGTGGGACTTCCTACGAGCAGTACTTC. Protein: CAWSVSGTSYEQYF.

This clone was detected a few times. The chain is built from TRBV7-2 and TRBJ2-1; D perhaps matches TRBD2 (6 bases). The CDR3 totals 15 residues. Germline values: CDR1 SGHTA, CDR2 FQGNSA. Trimming stripped 5 bases from V and 7 bases from J, with 18 bases between. This CDR3 is CASSLRGKLMNEQFF. The CDR3 DNA reads as TGTGCCAGCAGCCTCCGGGGGAAACTTATGAATGAGCAGTTCTTC.

The chain uses TRBV2 and TRBJ1-4, with TRBD1 matching over 7 bases. The ends lost 7 bases at V and 5 bases at J; junction bases unmatched: 10. Germline V gene data show CDR1 as SNHLY and CDR2 as FYNNEI. CDR3 size: 15 residues. The DNA for the CDR3 is TGTGCCAGCATTCAAAGGGGGCCGGGGAATGAAAAACTGTTTTTT. Protein product: CASIQRGPGNEKLFF.

Details on this clone: The sample contains more than one DNA sequence encoding this CDR3. The chain uses TRBV2 and TRBJ2-5; a weak D match, TRBD1 (6 bases). This CDR3 is built from 13 residues. Germline assignment: CDR1 SNHLY and CDR2 FYNNEI. With 5 bases removed from V and 2 bases from J, the gap between germline ends came to 9 bases. The CDR3 sequence: CASSRTEQETQYF. Here the CDR3 DNA reads TGTGCCAGCAGTAGGACAGAACAAGAGACCCAGTACTTC.